The clone carrying this TCR beta chain was observed once. Only in-frame clones appear in the TCRdb table, and some are missing; sequencing was by immunoSEQ multiplex PCR. The repertoire holds hundreds of thousands of clones, with about 90% as singletons. The data belong to a study of blood T cell repertoires in COVID-19. Sequenced sample: peripheral blood. The TCR comes from a woman in her twenties or thirties with COVID-19, enrolled during active disease.

CDR3 bases: TGTGCCAGCAGGTGGGGACAGGAAGAGACCCAGTACTTC. It encodes CASRWGQEETQYF. The chain employs TRBV5-4 and TRBJ2-5, with 8 bases aligning to TRBD1. The CDR3 sequence is 13 residues long. Trimming took 5 bases from V and 3 from J; bases not matched to a gene: 3. Looked up from germline, CDR1 is SGHNT and CDR2 is YYREEE (reference sequence). The entire variable domain, with the rest obtained from reference TRBV5-4 and TRBJ2-5, is as follows: ETGVTQSPTHLIKTRGQQVTLRCSSQSGHNTVSWYQQALGQGPQFIFQYYREEENGRGNFPPRFSGLQFPNYSSELNVNALELDDSALYLCASRWGQEETQYFGPGTRLLVL.